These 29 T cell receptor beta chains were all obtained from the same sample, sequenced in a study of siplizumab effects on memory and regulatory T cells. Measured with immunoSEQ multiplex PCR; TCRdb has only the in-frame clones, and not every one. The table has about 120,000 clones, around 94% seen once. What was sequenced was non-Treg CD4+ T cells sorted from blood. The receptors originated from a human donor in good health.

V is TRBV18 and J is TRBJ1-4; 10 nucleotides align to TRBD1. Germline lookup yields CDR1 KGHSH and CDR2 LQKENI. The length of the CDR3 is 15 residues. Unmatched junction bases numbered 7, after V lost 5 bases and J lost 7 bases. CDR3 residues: CASSRQGADAEKLFF. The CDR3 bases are TGTGCCAGCTCAAGACAGGGGGCAGATGCTGAAAAACTGTTTTTT.

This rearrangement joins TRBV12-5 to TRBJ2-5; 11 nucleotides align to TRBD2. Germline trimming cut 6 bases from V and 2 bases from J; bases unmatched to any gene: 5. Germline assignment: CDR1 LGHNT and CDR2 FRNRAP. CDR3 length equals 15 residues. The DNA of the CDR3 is TGTGCTAGTGGCGAGACTAGCGGGATACAAGAGACCCAGTACTTC. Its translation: CASGETSGIQETQYF.

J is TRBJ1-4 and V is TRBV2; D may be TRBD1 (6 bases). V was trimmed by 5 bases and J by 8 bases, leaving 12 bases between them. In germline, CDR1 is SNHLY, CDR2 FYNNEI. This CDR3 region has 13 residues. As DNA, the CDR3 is TGTGCCAGCAGTAACAGGGAGGACGAAAAACTGTTTTTT. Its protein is CASSNREDEKLFF.

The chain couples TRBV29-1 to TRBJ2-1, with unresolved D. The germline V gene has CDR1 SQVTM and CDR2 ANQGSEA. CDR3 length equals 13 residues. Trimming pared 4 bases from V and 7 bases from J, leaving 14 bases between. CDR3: CSVVQYGQNEQFF. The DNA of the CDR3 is TGCAGCGTTGTCCAGTACGGCCAAAATGAGCAGTTCTTC.

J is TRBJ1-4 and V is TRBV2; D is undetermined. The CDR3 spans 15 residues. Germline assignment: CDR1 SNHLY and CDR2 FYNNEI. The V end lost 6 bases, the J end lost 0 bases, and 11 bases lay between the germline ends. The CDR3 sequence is CASRMQASTNEKLFF. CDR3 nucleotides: TGTGCCAGCAGAATGCAGGCGTCAACTAATGAAAAACTGTTTTTT.

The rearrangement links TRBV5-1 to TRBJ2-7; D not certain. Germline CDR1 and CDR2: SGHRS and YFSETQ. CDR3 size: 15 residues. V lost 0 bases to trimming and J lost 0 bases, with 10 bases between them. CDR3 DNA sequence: TGCGCCAGCAGCTTGGCTGGGTCTAGCTCCTACGAGCAGTACTTC. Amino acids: CASSLAGSSSYEQYF.

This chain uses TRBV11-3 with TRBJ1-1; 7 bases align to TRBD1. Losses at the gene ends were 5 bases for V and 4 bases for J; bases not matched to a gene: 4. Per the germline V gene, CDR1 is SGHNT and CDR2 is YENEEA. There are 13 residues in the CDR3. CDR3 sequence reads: CASSLRGGTEAFF. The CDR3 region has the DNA TGTGCCAGCAGCCTCAGGGGGGGCACTGAAGCTTTCTTT.

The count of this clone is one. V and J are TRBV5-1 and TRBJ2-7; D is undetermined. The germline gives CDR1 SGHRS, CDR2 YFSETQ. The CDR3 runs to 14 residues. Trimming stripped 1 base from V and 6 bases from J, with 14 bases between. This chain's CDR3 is CASSLWGASTEQYF. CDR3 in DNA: TGCGCCAGCAGCTTGTGGGGTGCTTCCACCGAGCAGTACTTC. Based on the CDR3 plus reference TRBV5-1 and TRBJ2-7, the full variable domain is KAGVTQTPRYLIKTRGQQVTLSCSPISGHRSVSWYQQTPGQGLQFLFEYFSETQRNKGNFPGRFSGRQFSNSRSEMNVSTLELGDSALYLCASSLWGASTEQYFGPGTRLTVT.

CDR3 protein: CASSLVPENEKLFF. The CDR3 DNA is TGCGCCAGCAGCTTGGTGCCAGAGAATGAAAAACTGTTTTTT. V usage is TRBV5-1 and J usage is TRBJ1-4; D unresolved. The CDR3 length is 14 residues. From germline, CDR1 is SGHRS and CDR2 YFSETQ. The ends were cut back, 0 bases at V and 5 bases at J, with 8 bases in the middle.

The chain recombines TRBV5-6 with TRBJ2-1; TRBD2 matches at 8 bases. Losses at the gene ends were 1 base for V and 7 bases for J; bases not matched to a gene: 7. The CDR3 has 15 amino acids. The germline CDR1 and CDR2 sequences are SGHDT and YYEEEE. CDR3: CASSLRSGSWNEQFF. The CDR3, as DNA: TGTGCCAGCAGCTTGAGGAGCGGGAGTTGGAATGAGCAGTTCTTC.

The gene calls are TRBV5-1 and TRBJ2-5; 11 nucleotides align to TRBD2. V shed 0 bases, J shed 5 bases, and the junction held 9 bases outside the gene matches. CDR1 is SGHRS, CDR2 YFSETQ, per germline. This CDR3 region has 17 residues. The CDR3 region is CASSLAGLAGGSETQYF. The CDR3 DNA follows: TGCGCCAGCAGCTTGGCCGGGCTAGCGGGGGGTTCGGAGACCCAGTACTTC.

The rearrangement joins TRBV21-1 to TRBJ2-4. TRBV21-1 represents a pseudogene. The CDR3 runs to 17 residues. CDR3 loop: CASSKTERWDAKNIQYF. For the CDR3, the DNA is TGTGCCAGCAGCAAAACCGAGAGGTGGGACGCCAAAAACATTCAGTACTTC.

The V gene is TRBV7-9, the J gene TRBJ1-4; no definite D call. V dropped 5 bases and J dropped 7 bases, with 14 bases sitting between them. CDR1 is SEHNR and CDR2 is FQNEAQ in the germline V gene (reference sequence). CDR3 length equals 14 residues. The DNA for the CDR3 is TGTGCCAGCAGCCTCCGAAGGGAGGGTGAAAAACTGTTTTTT. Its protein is CASSLRREGEKLFF.

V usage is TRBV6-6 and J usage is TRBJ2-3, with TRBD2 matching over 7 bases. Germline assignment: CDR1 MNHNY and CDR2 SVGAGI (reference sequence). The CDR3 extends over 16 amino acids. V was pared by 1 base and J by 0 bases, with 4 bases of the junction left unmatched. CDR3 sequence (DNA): TGTGCCAGCAGTTACTGGGGCGGGGGAAGCACAGATACGCAGTATTTT. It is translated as CASSYWGGGSTDTQYF.

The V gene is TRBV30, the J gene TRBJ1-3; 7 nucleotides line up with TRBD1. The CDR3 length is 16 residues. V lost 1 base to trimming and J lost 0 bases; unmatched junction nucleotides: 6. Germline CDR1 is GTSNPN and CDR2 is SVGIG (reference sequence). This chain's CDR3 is CAWSGDRFSSGNTIYF. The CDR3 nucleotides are TGTGCCTGGAGTGGGGACAGATTCAGCTCTGGAAACACCATATATTTT.

This chain's CDR3 is CASSPGGTAVNEQFF. The CDR3 coding sequence is TGTGCCAGCTCACCAGGGGGCACCGCGGTGAATGAGCAGTTCTTC. The genes are TRBV18 and TRBJ2-1, with D possibly matching TRBD1 (6 bases). The V gene's germline CDR1 is KGHSH and CDR2 LQKENI. The CDR3 extends over 15 amino acids. Trimming took 2 bases from V and 7 from J, leaving 15 bases between them.

CDR3 sequence (DNA): TGTGCCAGTAGGTCGACAGGGGCTAGCAATCAGCCCCAGCATTTT. It encodes CASRSTGASNQPQHF. The rearrangement joins TRBV19 to TRBJ1-5; 8 bases match TRBD1. CDR1 LNHDA and CDR2 SQIVND come from the germline V gene (reference sequence). The CDR3 has 15 residues. V lost 6 bases and J lost 0; bases outside the gene matches: 4.

In DNA form, the CDR3 reads TGTGCCAGTACGACCGGGGCTAGCGGGAGGAACTACAATGAGCAGTTCTTC. Its translation is CASTTGASGRNYNEQFF. The chain carries TRBV19 and TRBJ2-1, with 11 bases identical to TRBD2. The germline gives CDR1 LNHDA, CDR2 SQIVND (reference sequence). V was pared by 7 bases and J by 3 bases, with 11 bases of the junction left unmatched. The CDR3 totals 17 residues.

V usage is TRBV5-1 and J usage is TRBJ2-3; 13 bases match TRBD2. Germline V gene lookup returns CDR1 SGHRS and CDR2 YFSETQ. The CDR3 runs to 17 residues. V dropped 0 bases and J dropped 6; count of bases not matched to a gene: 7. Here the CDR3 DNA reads TGCGCCAGCAGCTTGGGGCCGGGACTAGCGGGGTTGGATACGCAGTATTTT. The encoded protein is CASSLGPGLAGLDTQYF.

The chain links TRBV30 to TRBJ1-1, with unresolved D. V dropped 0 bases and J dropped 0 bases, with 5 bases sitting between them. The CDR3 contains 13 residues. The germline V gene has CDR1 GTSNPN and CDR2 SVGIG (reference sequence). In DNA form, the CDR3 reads TGTGCCTGGAGTGTAAGTCTGAACACTGAAGCTTTCTTT. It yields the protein CAWSVSLNTEAFF.

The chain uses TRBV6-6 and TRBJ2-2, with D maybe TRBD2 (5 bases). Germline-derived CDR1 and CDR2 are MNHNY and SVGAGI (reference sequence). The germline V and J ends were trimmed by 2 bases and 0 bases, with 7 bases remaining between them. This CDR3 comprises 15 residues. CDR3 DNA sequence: TGTGCCAGCAGTTACAAGCGGACGAACACCGGGGAGCTGTTTTTT. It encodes CASSYKRTNTGELFF.

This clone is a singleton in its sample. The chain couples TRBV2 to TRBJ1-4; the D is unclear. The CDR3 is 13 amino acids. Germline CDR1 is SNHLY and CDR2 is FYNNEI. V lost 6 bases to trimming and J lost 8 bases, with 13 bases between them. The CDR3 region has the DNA TGTGCCAGCAGGCAAAACCAAGGGGAAAAACTGTTTTTT. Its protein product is CASRQNQGEKLFF.

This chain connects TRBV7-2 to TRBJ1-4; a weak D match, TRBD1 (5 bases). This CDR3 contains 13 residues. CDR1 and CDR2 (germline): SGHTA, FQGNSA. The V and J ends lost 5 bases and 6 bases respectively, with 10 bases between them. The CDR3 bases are TGTGCCAGCAGCCTACAGGAATATGAAAAACTGTTTTTT. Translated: CASSLQEYEKLFF.

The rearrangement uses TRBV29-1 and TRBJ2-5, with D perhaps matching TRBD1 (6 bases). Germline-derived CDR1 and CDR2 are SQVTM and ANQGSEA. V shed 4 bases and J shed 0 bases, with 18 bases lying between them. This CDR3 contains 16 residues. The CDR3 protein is CSVVGQPGVDQETQYF. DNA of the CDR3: TGCAGCGTTGTAGGTCAGCCAGGGGTTGACCAAGAGACCCAGTACTTC.

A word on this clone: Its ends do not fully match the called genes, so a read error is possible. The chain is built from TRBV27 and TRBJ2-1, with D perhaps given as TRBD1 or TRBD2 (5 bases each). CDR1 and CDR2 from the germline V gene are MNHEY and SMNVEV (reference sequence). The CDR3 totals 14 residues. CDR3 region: CASSLSGQDFEQFF. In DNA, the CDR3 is TGTGCCAGCAGTCTATCGGGGCAGGATTTTGAGCAGTTCTTC.

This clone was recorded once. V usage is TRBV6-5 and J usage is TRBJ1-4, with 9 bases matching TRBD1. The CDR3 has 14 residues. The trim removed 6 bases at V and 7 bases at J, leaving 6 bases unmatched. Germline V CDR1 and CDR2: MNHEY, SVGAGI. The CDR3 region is CASSQGQGVEKLFF. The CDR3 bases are TGTGCCAGCAGCCAGGGACAGGGCGTTGAAAAACTGTTTTTT.

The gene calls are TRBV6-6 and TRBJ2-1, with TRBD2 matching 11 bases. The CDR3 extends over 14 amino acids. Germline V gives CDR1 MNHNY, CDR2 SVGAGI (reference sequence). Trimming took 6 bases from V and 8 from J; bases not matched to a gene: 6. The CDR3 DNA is TGTGCCAGCAGGAATAGCGGGAGGGGCGATGAGCAGTTCTTC. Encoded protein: CASRNSGRGDEQFF.

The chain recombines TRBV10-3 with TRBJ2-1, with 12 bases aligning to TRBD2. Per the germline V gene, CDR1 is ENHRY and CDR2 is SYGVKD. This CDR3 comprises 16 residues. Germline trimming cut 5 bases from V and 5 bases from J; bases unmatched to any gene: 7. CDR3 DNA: TGTGCCATCAGTCGCTCGACTAGCGGGGGAAACAATGAGCAGTTCTTC. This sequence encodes CAISRSTSGGNNEQFF.

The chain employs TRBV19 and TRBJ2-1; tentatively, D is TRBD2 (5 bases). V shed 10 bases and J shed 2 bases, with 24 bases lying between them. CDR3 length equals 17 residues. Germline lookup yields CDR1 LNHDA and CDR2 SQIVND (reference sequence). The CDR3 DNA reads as TGTGCCACCGGCACGGGAAACATAAATAACCCCTACAATGAGCAGTTCTTC. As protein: CATGTGNINNPYNEQFF.